Each of the 20 T cell receptor beta chains below was sequenced from the same sample in a study of regulatory T cells in long-lasting Graves disease. Sequencing libraries for TCR beta were prepared with iRepertoire HTBI primers and Arm-PCR of CDR3 regions. TCRdb called the multiplex PCR reads again in MiXCR, with one record for every CDR3 protein. The data hold fewer than 450,000 distinct CDR3 sequences, with more than 20% observed a single time. Described time point: persistent/refractory GD, antithyroid drugs over 5 years with positive TRAb. Researchers made the TCR library from RNA that was extracted from PBMCs. Material: peripheral blood mononuclear cells (PBMCs), obtained when the disease was refractory, from a patient treated with antithyroid drugs. The origin of the receptors is a female donor with Graves disease.

The chain recombines TRBV6-1 with TRBJ2-6; D possibly corresponds to TRBD1 (6 bases). V was cut by 6 bases and J by 2 bases, with 11 bases left in between. The germline V gene encodes CDR1 MNHNS and CDR2 SASEGT. The CDR3 extends over 15 amino acids. The CDR3 loop reads CASSRGGTGANVLTF. CDR3 DNA: TGTGCCAGCAGCCGAGGGGGTACTGGGGCCAACGTCCTGACTTTC.

The chain couples TRBV4-2 to TRBJ2-7, with D tentatively TRBD1 or TRBD2 (5 bases each). In germline, CDR1 is LGHNA, CDR2 YNFKEQ. The V and J ends lost 5 bases and 6 bases respectively, with 14 bases between them. This CDR3 is 13 amino acids long. The CDR3 DNA follows: TGTGCCAGCAGCTCAGAGGTTGGGGGCGAGCAGTACTTC. Translating it yields CASSSEVGGEQYF.

This clonotype was counted at least ten times. DNA for the CDR3: TGTGCCAGCAGCACCCCCGGGGCGGAGACCCAGTACTTC. The encoded protein is CASSTPGAETQYF. The V and J genes are TRBV7-2 and TRBJ2-5; the D gene could be TRBD1 or TRBD2 (5 bases each). With 5 bases removed from V and 5 bases from J, the gap between germline ends came to 12 bases. This CDR3 contains 13 residues. The germline CDR1 and CDR2 sequences are SGHTA and FQGNSA.

This clonotype was detected a few times. The chain is built from TRBV19 and TRBJ2-7, with 10 bases that match TRBD1. Trimming cost V 3 bases and J 5 bases; bases outside gene matches: 7. This CDR3 has 15 amino acids. Germline V gene lookup returns CDR1 LNHDA and CDR2 SQIVND (reference sequence). The CDR3 DNA reads as TGTGCCAGTAGTATTTATGGGACAGGGGCGGACGAGCAGTACTTC. Its translation is CASSIYGTGADEQYF.

This sequence joins TRBV7-2 and TRBJ2-2; either TRBD1 or TRBD2 may supply D (5 bases each). Deletions cut 5 bases from V and 9 bases from J, with 13 bases between. Germline CDR1 is SGHTA and CDR2 is FQGNSA. This CDR3 spans 13 amino acids. CDR3 amino acids: CASSQRMGRELFF. For the CDR3, the DNA is TGTGCCAGCAGCCAGCGGATGGGGCGGGAGCTGTTTTTT.

V is TRBV7-9 and J is TRBJ2-7, with D possibly TRBD1 on 6 matching bases. V was clipped by 5 bases and J by 5 bases, with 13 bases between them. The germline V gene has CDR1 SEHNR and CDR2 FQNEAQ (reference sequence). The CDR3 is 13 residues long. The chain's CDR3 is CASSLITGNEQYF. Here the CDR3 DNA reads TGTGCCAGCAGCCTAATTACAGGGAACGAGCAGTACTTC.

This clonotype was seen ten or more times. The chain links TRBV3-1 to TRBJ2-5, with a possible D match to TRBD1 (6 bases). The CDR3 contains 15 residues. V lost 4 bases and J 5 bases, leaving 17 bases between the germline ends. Germline V gene data show CDR1 as LGHDT and CDR2 as YNNKEL (reference sequence). CDR3 in DNA: TGTGCCAGCAGCCCCCATCTTGAGGGGGTGGAGACCCAGTACTTC. It specifies CASSPHLEGVETQYF.

This clonotype was observed many times. Written as DNA, the CDR3 is TGTGCCAGCAGTCCACGGTTTTCGGGGGTGGAGACCCAGTACTTC. This gives the protein CASSPRFSGVETQYF. The chain carries TRBV6-1 and TRBJ2-5; possible D gene TRBD2, 6 bases. The CDR3 runs 15 residues. Germline CDR1 MNHNS, CDR2 SASEGT. V was clipped by 5 bases and J by 5 bases, with 18 bases between them.

This clonotype was seen many times. This chain connects TRBV6-5 to TRBJ2-7, with D perhaps given as TRBD1 or TRBD2 (5 bases each). The CDR3 has 16 amino acids. Trimming pared 2 bases from V and 2 bases from J, leaving 16 bases between. From germline, CDR1 is MNHEY and CDR2 SVGAGI. The CDR3 reads CASSYLSRDGTYEQYF. The CDR3 nucleotides read TGTGCCAGCAGTTACCTTAGCCGGGACGGAACCTACGAGCAGTACTTC.

In this sample, this clonotype turned up many times. The genes are TRBV12-3 or TRBV12-4 and TRBJ2-7; 12 nucleotides align to TRBD2. Trimming removed 4 bases from V and 10 bases from J; junction bases left unmatched: 8. The CDR3 extends over 14 amino acids. The CDR3 DNA reads as TGTGCCAGCAGTTCAAGACTAGCGGGAGTAGGCCAGTACTTC. It is translated as CASSSRLAGVGQYF.

Ten or more counts support this clonotype. CDR3 protein: CAWSVGGDAGIETQYF. In DNA, the CDR3 is TGTGCCTGGAGTGTAGGGGGGGACGCAGGAATAGAGACCCAGTACTTC. J is TRBJ2-5 and V is TRBV30, with a possible D match to TRBD2 (7 bases). V lost 0 bases, J lost 4 bases, and 18 bases lay in between. Germline CDR1 is GTSNPN and CDR2 is SVGIG (reference sequence). This CDR3 has 16 residues. The variable domain in full, with the rest retrieved from reference TRBV30 and TRBJ2-5, is SQTIHQWPATLVQPVGSPLSLECTVEGTSNPNLYWYRQAAGRGLQLLFYSVGIGQISSEVPQNLSASRPQDRQFILSSKKLLLSDSGFYLCAWSVGGDAGIETQYFGPGTRLLVL.

This rearrangement joins TRBV20-1 to TRBJ2-7; D unresolved. The CDR3 sequence is 15 residues long. Trimming shortened V by 0 bases and J by 3 bases, and 15 bases separated the two germline ends. Germline V CDR1 and CDR2: DFQATT, SNEGSKA (reference sequence). The CDR3 DNA is TGCAGTGCTAGAGACGCGTCCAGGTCGAACTACGAGCAGTACTTC. Amino acid sequence: CSARDASRSNYEQYF.

The chain uses TRBV7-9 and TRBJ1-1; TRBD1 might be the D (6 bases). The CDR3 is made up of 14 amino acids. Between the trimmed V and J ends, which lost 2 bases and 11 bases, there was a span of 18 bases. Per germline, CDR1 SEHNR and CDR2 FQNEAQ (reference sequence). CDR3 DNA: TGTGCCAGCAGCTTAACCGGACAGCTATCCCTTGCTTTCTTT. Translated: CASSLTGQLSLAFF.

This clonotype has only a few counts. The chain uses TRBV3-1 and TRBJ2-7, with D perhaps assigned TRBD1 or TRBD2 (5 bases each). Germline V gene data show CDR1 as LGHDT and CDR2 as YNNKEL (reference sequence). The CDR3 consists of 15 residues. The V end lost 1 base, the J end lost 2 bases, and 12 bases lay between the germline ends. The CDR3 bases are TGTGCCAGCAGCCAAGTCTGGGACGCCACCTACGAGCAGTACTTC. Translation gives CASSQVWDATYEQYF.

This clonotype was detected a few times. V gene TRBV28 combines with J gene TRBJ2-1; tentative D call: TRBD2 (6 bases). The CDR3 spans 13 residues. The germline V gene has CDR1 MDHEN and CDR2 SYDVKM. Trimming removed 10 bases at V and 2 bases at J, with 12 bases between. CDR3 DNA sequence: TGTGCCACCAAGGAGGGCCCCTACAATGAGCAGTTCTTC. The encoded protein is CATKEGPYNEQFF.

The rearrangement links TRBV6-1 to TRBJ2-2; D not certain. V shed 6 bases and J shed 6 bases, with 14 bases lying between them. This CDR3 comprises 14 residues. Germline V lookup: CDR1 MNHNS, CDR2 SASEGT. The CDR3 loop is CASSRDGLAGELFF. CDR3 in DNA: TGTGCCAGCAGCCGCGACGGGCTGGCCGGGGAGCTGTTTTTT.

This clonotype was recorded a few times. This rearrangement joins TRBV30 to TRBJ1-1, with 7 positions matching TRBD1. Germline trimming cut 2 bases from V and 0 bases from J; bases unmatched to any gene: 12. The length of the CDR3 is 17 residues. The germline CDR1 and CDR2 sequences are GTSNPN and SVGIG (reference sequence). The CDR3 spells CAWSLDPGQFMNTEAFF. DNA for the CDR3: TGTGCCTGGAGTCTGGACCCGGGACAGTTCATGAACACTGAAGCTTTCTTT.

Comment on this clonotype: This may arise from a read error, as a much more abundant clone is one base away. The final CDR3 position lacks the conserved phenylalanine or tryptophan, pointing to a likely read error. The chain couples TRBV20-1 to TRBJ2-5; D is tentatively TRBD1 or TRBD2 (5 bases each). The CDR3 covers 16 residues. V lost 3 bases and J lost 2, with 19 bases in between. The germline CDR1 and CDR2 sequences are DFQATT and SNEGSKA (reference sequence). CDR3: CSASPGPTLVQETQYL. In DNA, the CDR3 is TGCAGTGCTAGCCCGGGACCAACTCTCGTACAAGAGACCCAGTACTTA.

The rearrangement links TRBV20-1 to TRBJ1-1, with 8 positions matching TRBD1. The trim removed 0 bases at V and 4 bases at J, leaving 4 bases unmatched. CDR1 is DFQATT, CDR2 SNEGSKA, per germline (reference sequence). CDR3 length equals 14 residues. The CDR3 spells CSARETGGFTEAFF. CDR3 sequence (DNA): TGCAGTGCTAGAGAAACAGGGGGTTTCACTGAAGCTTTCTTT.

This clonotype has ten or more counts. The chain couples TRBV7-2 to TRBJ2-5; unclear D gene. The germline V and J ends were trimmed by 1 base and 2 bases, with 8 bases remaining between them. This CDR3 region has 14 residues. Germline V CDR1 and CDR2: SGHTA, FQGNSA. For the CDR3, the DNA is TGTGCCAGCAGCTTAGGCGGCAATCAAGAGACCCAGTACTTC. Encoded protein: CASSLGGNQETQYF.